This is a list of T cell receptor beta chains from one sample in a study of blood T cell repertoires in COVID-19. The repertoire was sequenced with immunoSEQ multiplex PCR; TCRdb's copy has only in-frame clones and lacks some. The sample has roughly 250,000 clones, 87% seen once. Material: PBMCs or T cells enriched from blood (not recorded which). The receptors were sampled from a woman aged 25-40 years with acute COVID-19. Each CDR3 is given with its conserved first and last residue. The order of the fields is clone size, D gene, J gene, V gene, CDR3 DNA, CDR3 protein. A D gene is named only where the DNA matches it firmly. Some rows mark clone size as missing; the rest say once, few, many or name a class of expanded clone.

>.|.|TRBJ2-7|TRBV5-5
TGTGCCAGCAGCTTCTTTCGGGACATTCAAGAGCAGTACTTC
CASSFFRDIQEQYF
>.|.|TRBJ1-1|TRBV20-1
TGCAGTGCCATACAGGGTAAGGCTTTCTTT
CSAIQGKAFF
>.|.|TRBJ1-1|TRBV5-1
TGCGCCAGCAGCTATACACCCACAGGGAAAAACACTGAAGCTTTCTTT
CASSYTPTGKNTEAFF
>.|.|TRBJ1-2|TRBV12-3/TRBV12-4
TGTGCCAGCAGTCAGGGTTTTTATGGCTACACCTTC
CASSQGFYGYTF
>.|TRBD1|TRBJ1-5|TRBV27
TGTGCCAGCAGTTCAGGGCCAGGGGGCGGTCAGCCCCAGCATTTT
CASSSGPGGGQPQHF
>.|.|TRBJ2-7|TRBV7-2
TGTGCCAGCAGCTCCTCCGTCTACGAGCAGTACTTC
CASSSSVYEQYF
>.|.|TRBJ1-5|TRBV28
TGTGCCAGCGGTTTCGGAGTCTCTCATCAGCCCCAGCATTTT
CASGFGVSHQPQHF
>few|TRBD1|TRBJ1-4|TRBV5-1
TGCGCCAGCAGTGAACAGGGGTCTAATGAAAAACTGTTTTTT
CASSEQGSNEKLFF
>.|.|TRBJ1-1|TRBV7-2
TGTGCCAGCACCCCCAGGGGTGGCTCTAACACTGAAGCTTTCTTT
CASTPRGGSNTEAFF
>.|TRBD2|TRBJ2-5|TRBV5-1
TGCGCCAGCAGCGTTAGACTAGCGGGAGGAATAGAGACCCAGTACTTC
CASSVRLAGGIETQYF
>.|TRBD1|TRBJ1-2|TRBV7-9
TGTGCCAGCAGCTTCCCGACAGGGTATCGTCGGGTTAAGGGCTACACCTTC
CASSFPTGYRRVKGYTF
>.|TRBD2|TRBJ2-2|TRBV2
TGTGCCAGCAGGCGGGAGGGCGGGCTGTTTTTT
CASRREGGLFF
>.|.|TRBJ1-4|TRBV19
TGTGCCAGTAGACGGGAGGAAAAACTGTTTTTT
CASRREEKLFF
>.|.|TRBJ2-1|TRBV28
TGTGCCAGCAGTACTAGTAGCGATGAGCAGTTCTTC
CASSTSSDEQFF
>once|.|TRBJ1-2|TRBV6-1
TGTGCCAGCAGTGAAGGACAGTTCGGCTATGGCTACACCTTC
CASSEGQFGYGYTF
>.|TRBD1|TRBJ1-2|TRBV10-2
TGCGCCAGCAGTGAGTCGTTACAGGGGTACGGCTACACCTTC
CASSESLQGYGYTF
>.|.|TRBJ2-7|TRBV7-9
TGTGCCAGCAGCTTTTCCCCGGGGGCCTACGAGCAGTACTTC
CASSFSPGAYEQYF
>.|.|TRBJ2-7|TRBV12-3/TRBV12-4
TGTGCCAGCAGTTTTAACGGAGCCTACGAGCAGTACTTC
CASSFNGAYEQYF